This paragraph covers one T cell receptor beta chain sequence. No antigen is known for it. No clone much larger than this one lies a single base away; base qualities are absent. In the same sample, other DNA sequences code for this CDR3. Reading from cysteine to phenylalanine, the CDR3 counts 12 amino acids. The entry retains the CDR3 DNA only, 36 bases that are in frame from base 1. Trimming costs V 6 bases and J 7 bases, and their ends lie 10 bases apart. CDR1 and CDR2 were assigned from the germline V gene as MDHEN and SYDVKM. Using the deep immunoSEQ assay, multiplex PCR amplified TCR CDR3 regions from genomic DNA. Genomic DNA extracted from each cell subset was distributed evenly over all wells of several immunoSEQ 96-well plates, and each plate served as one replicate. For sorted subsets, each replicate PCR was loaded with about 0.2 ug genomic DNA, equivalent to 30,000 or so T cell genomes. The purified libraries were quantified using a Qubit 3.0 fluorometer, sized with a Bioanalyzer 2100, and then quantified again using the KAPA Library Quantification kit. Every immunoSEQ 96-well plate was sequenced on a separate single-read 150-cycle Illumina NextSeq 550 flow cell. Under the source paper's analysis protocol: Because the immunoSEQ output held only junctional sequences and lacked quality scores, the filtering could not match the filtering applied to full-length reads. To assign V/J genes and CDR3, sequences were annotated using PyIR, a Python wrapper for IgBLAST v1.9, with IMGT germline references. Reads were filtered out if the reads had weak V/J assignments (E-value above 1e-6), no CDR3, stop codons, out-of-frame junctions, or ambiguous translated residues. A V3J clonotype was defined by an identical inferred V gene, J gene, and CDR3 amino acid sequence. To compute the percentage overlap between repertoires, the number of shared unique clonotypes was divided by the size of the smaller repertoire. RTK rarefaction, the Chao1 estimator, and Recon v2.1 estimates of unobserved clonotypes were used to assess repertoire richness. Generation probabilities for all TCRbeta clonotypes obtained by the gDNA method from a handful of donors were computed using OLGA. The clones in this table, taken by TCRdb from immuneACCESS, are in-frame only. Not every clone is retained; where verified, under half of the shortfall comes from an unresolved V gene, and the cause of the rest is unknown. From that table come the V and J calls and clone size; the DNA was used to work out D and trimming. The sample has about 680,000 clones on record, about two thirds of them singletons. Around 2% of the sample rests with the top ten.

This record belongs to a study of shared clonotypes between healthy human individuals (dated by TCRdb to about 2020). As for the study more broadly: A couple of women and three men aged 18 to 49 years were included in the cohort. Per donor, three plates each were used for CD4 naive and CD4 memory, two for CD8 naive, and one for CD8 memory. To estimate repertoire size and how much clonotype sharing occurs between individuals, the study deeply sequenced the blood TCR repertoires of several healthy adults. To increase sequencing depth and limit assay-specific biases, different laboratories used diverse techniques to prepare libraries and sequence TCR repertoires. Per donor, leukapheresis produced somewhere between about 0.85 and 8.9 billion PBMCs. Study-level results and caveats: Rarefaction of sorted-subset datasets indicated incomplete sequencing despite the large sequencing depth. Based on pairwise subsampling, the degree of clonotype sharing among donors was expected to be affected by sequencing depth. Naive subsets generally had larger estimated clonotype richness than memory subsets did. Clonotypes shared by all four sorted-subset donors showed higher generation probabilities than non-shared clonotypes. Sampling was restricted to blood, and TCR repertoires in tissue are likely to differ from TCR repertoires in blood. Sharing across a few donors was observed for around 4.8% of naive CD4, under 4% of naive CD8, over 2% of memory CD4, and around 0.4% of memory CD8 clonotypes. Because the study included a small number of donors, the genetic and exposure-history diversity represented was limited.

Donors were healthy HIV-negative adults with no recently reported acute infections or vaccinations. Every donor was a Caucasian adult living in Nashville, Tennessee, USA. Magnetic negative selection was used to enrich CD4+ T cells, after which naive cells were positively selected on CD45RA and the negative fraction became the memory subset. Blood was obtained by leukapheresis, after which PBMCs were separated by Ficoll-Histopaque density gradient centrifugation and cryopreserved in liquid nitrogen vapor phase. Analytical flow cytometry was used to check the purity and quantity of each magnetically sorted T cell population. Each sorted fraction had its genomic DNA isolated and then quantified by UV absorbance on a Nanodrop 2000c.

The V and J segments used are TRBV28 and TRBJ1-5, with TRBD1 perhaps the D gene, on 6 matching bases. The source is a young woman in good health. Sequenced sample: memory CD4+ T cells sorted from blood. This specimen's cell subset or site label, interpreted: CD45RA-negative fraction. The bases read TGTGCCAGCAGAACAGGGCCGCAGCCCCAGCATTTT. Its protein reads: CASRTGPQPQHF.